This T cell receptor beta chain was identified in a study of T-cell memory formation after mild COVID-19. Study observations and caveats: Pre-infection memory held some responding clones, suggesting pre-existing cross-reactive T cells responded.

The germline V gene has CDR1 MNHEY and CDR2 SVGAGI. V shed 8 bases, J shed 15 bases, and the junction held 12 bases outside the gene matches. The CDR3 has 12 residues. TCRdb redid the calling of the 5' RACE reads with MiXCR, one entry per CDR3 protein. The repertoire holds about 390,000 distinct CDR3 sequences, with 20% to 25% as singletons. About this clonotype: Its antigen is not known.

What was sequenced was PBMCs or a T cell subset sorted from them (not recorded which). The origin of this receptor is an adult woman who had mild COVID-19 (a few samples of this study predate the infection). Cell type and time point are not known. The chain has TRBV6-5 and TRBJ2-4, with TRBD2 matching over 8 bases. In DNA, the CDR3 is TGTGCCAGCGGTGCGGGGGGCGGGTTGATGTACTTC. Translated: CASGAGGGLMYF.